Following are 32 T cell receptor beta chains from one sample sequenced in a study of T cells in Graves' hyperthyroidism and ophthalmopathy. Researchers took RNA transcripts and amplified the TCR beta CDR3 regions from them. Initially, a first-round RT-PCR of the TCR CDR3 employed the HTBI primer set. Each CDR3 protein is one row after TCRdb ran MiXCR on the multiplex PCR reads. The sample shows 340,000 or so distinct CDR3 sequences, 15% to 20% of them seen only once. The sequencing sample was made of blood. The receptors derive from a woman between 50 and 59 years old with Graves' hyperthyroidism.

This clonotype was seen at least ten times. The chain couples TRBV12-3 or TRBV12-4 to TRBJ2-5, with D perhaps assigned TRBD1 or TRBD2 (5 bases each). V lost 6 bases and J 7 bases, leaving 18 bases between the germline ends. There are 14 residues in the CDR3. The CDR3 region is CASSPAEGFRTQYF. In DNA, the CDR3 is TGTGCCAGCAGCCCCGCCGAGGGGTTCAGGACCCAGTACTTC.

This clonotype was seen a few times. The V call is TRBV12-3 or TRBV12-4, the J call TRBJ2-7; perhaps TRBD2 as D (5 bases). Between the trimmed V and J ends, which lost 4 bases and 2 bases, there was a span of 12 bases. The CDR3 is 14 residues long. The DNA of the CDR3 is TGTGCCAGCAGTTGGGAGACTAACACCTACGAGCAGTACTTC. Its protein product is CASSWETNTYEQYF.

The sample holds a few counts of this clonotype. V is TRBV7-9 and J is TRBJ2-2; 12 bases fit TRBD1. Trimming at V came to 5 bases and at J to 0 bases, leaving 7 bases not matched to a gene. CDR1 and CDR2 (germline): SEHNR, FQNEAQ (reference sequence). This CDR3 region has 18 residues. The CDR3 loop is CASSRGTGGLANTGELFF. CDR3 coding DNA: TGTGCCAGCAGCCGAGGGACAGGGGGCTTAGCGAACACCGGGGAGCTGTTTTTT.

This clonotype was observed many times. The V call is TRBV10-3, the J call TRBJ2-5; 7 nucleotides line up with TRBD2. V was pared by 8 bases and J by 5 bases, with 11 bases of the junction left unmatched. Germline loops: CDR1 ENHRY, CDR2 SYGVKD. The CDR3 is 14 residues long. The CDR3 nucleotides read TGTGCCATCCCCCGCCGGACTAGGCGGGAGACCCAGTACTTC. As protein: CAIPRRTRRETQYF.

The chain combines TRBV30 with TRBJ2-1; 8 bases agree with TRBD1. J lost 5 bases, V lost 0 bases, and 12 bases had no gene match. The CDR3 is 17 amino acids. Germline V gene lookup returns CDR1 GTSNPN and CDR2 SVGIG (reference sequence). CDR3 region: CAWSVRGQGYENNEQFF. CDR3 sequence (DNA): TGTGCCTGGAGTGTACGAGGACAGGGCTATGAGAACAATGAGCAGTTCTTC.

This clonotype was picked up a small number of times. The chain uses TRBV7-2 and TRBJ1-1; TRBD1 aligns across 7 bases. The germline CDR1 and CDR2 sequences are SGHTA and FQGNSA. V was pared by 5 bases and J by 3 bases, with 12 bases of the junction left unmatched. The CDR3 spans 16 residues. The DNA for the CDR3 is TGTGCCAGCAGCCGATATACAGGGGTTTATCACACTGAAGCTTTCTTT. Translating it yields CASSRYTGVYHTEAFF.

This clonotype occurred many times. The chain has TRBV18 and TRBJ1-1; D is possibly TRBD1 (6 bases). Trimming took 9 bases from V and 0 from J, leaving 14 bases between them. The CDR3 totals 14 residues. Germline loops: CDR1 KGHSH, CDR2 LQKENI. The CDR3 DNA is TGTGCCAGTTTAGAGACAGGCTTGAACACTGAAGCTTTCTTT. This encodes CASLETGLNTEAFF.

The V gene is TRBV10-1, the J gene TRBJ1-5; possible D gene TRBD1, 6 bases. The V and J ends lost 8 bases and 2 bases respectively, with 31 bases between them. Germline V lookup: CDR1 WNHNN, CDR2 SYGVQD (reference sequence). The CDR3 covers 20 residues. The CDR3 DNA follows: TGCGCCAGCCCTCCAGGGTACAGGGCCGTCTTGGGTCGTGGCAATCAGCCCCAGCATTTT. As protein: CASPPGYRAVLGRGNQPQHF.

V and J are TRBV7-9 and TRBJ2-1, with D perhaps TRBD2 (6 bases). Trimming left V 4 bases short and J 0 bases short, with 7 bases between. Germline V gene sequence: CDR1 SEHNR, CDR2 FQNEAQ (reference sequence). The CDR3 covers 14 residues. The CDR3 reads CASSSLASYNEQFF. The DNA for the CDR3 is TGTGCCAGCAGCTCACTAGCCTCCTACAATGAGCAGTTCTTC.

The count of this clonotype is one. This chain joins TRBV10-2 and TRBJ2-1, with 11 bases that match TRBD2. V lost 7 bases and J lost 7; bases outside the gene matches: 18. From germline, CDR1 is WSHSY and CDR2 SAAADI. The CDR3 loop spans 18 amino acids. CDR3 bases: TGCGCCAGCACTACCCCGTCCAGGCTGACTAGCGGGATTAATGAGCAGTTCTTC. Translation: CASTTPSRLTSGINEQFF.

V and J are TRBV20-1 and TRBJ1-5, with 8 positions matching TRBD1. CDR1 is DFQATT, CDR2 SNEGSKA, per germline (reference sequence). The V segment lost 0 bases and the J segment 3 bases; nucleotides outside the gene matches: 4. The length of the CDR3 is 15 residues. The CDR3, as DNA: TGCAGTGCTAGAGATAAGGGACAGGCCAATCAGCCCCAGCATTTT. It translates to CSARDKGQANQPQHF.

This sequence joins TRBV4-1 and TRBJ2-3, with no clear D. V was pared by 4 bases and J by 4 bases, with 12 bases between. In germline, CDR1 is MGHRA, CDR2 YSYEKL. The CDR3 has 14 residues. CDR3 sequence (DNA): TGCGCCAGCAGCCTTCAGTTGACGGCAGATACGCAGTATTTT. It is translated as CASSLQLTADTQYF.

The chain couples TRBV6-1 to TRBJ2-2; D uncertain. The germline gives CDR1 MNHNS, CDR2 SASEGT. The CDR3 has 12 amino acids. V was trimmed by 7 bases and J by 6 bases, leaving 9 bases between them. CDR3 sequence reads: CASTTGPGELFF. The CDR3 DNA is TGTGCCAGCACCACCGGGCCCGGGGAGCTGTTTTTT.

This clonotype was counted many times. This chain joins TRBV6-1 and TRBJ2-5; D is undetermined. The germline gives CDR1 MNHNS, CDR2 SASEGT. Trimming shortened V by 2 bases and J by 3 bases, and 16 bases separated the two germline ends. The CDR3 sequence is 16 residues long. CDR3 residues: CASSEPYMAAEETQYF. CDR3 coding DNA: TGTGCCAGCAGTGAACCTTATATGGCAGCCGAAGAGACCCAGTACTTC.

In this sample, this clonotype turned up many times. This chain links TRBV7-6 with TRBJ2-3; 9 bases map to TRBD1. Trimming removed 5 bases from V and 3 bases from J; junction bases left unmatched: 9. Germline V lookup: CDR1 SGHVS, CDR2 FNYEAQ. This CDR3 contains 16 residues. CDR3 in amino acids: CASSVTGQGWTDTQYF. The CDR3 coding sequence is TGTGCCAGCAGCGTAACGGGACAGGGTTGGACAGATACGCAGTATTTT.

This clonotype has a count of ten or more. V usage is TRBV10-3 and J usage is TRBJ1-5; tentative D call: TRBD1 (5 bases). Germline CDR1 reads ENHRY; CDR2 reads SYGVKD. V lost 4 bases to trimming and J lost 3 bases, with 13 bases between them. There are 15 residues in the CDR3. CDR3 DNA: TGTGCCATCAGTGGCGGGGCAGGCGACAATCAGCCCCAGCATTTT. This gives the protein CAISGGAGDNQPQHF.

This chain links TRBV2 with TRBJ2-7, with D hard to call. The CDR3 runs to 14 residues. With 3 bases removed from V and 0 bases from J, the gap between germline ends came to 9 bases. Germline values: CDR1 SNHLY, CDR2 FYNNEI. The CDR3 loop is CASSEASVSYEQYF. Written as DNA, the CDR3 is TGTGCCAGCAGTGAGGCCAGTGTCTCCTACGAGCAGTACTTC.

This clonotype was counted a few times. V and J are TRBV20-1 and TRBJ2-1; D possibly corresponds to TRBD2 (5 bases). Germline V lookup: CDR1 DFQATT, CDR2 SNEGSKA (reference sequence). Trimming stripped 4 bases from V and 0 bases from J, with 13 bases between. This CDR3 spans 15 amino acids. The CDR3 DNA reads as TGCAGTGCTAAGGGTGCGGGCGGCTCCTACAATGAGCAGTTCTTC. Protein: CSAKGAGGSYNEQFF.

The chain joins TRBV3-1 to TRBJ2-1; 10 bases agree with TRBD2. The V gene end was trimmed by 0 bases and the J gene end by 4 bases; junction bases not matched to a gene: 6. The germline gives CDR1 LGHDT, CDR2 YNNKEL (reference sequence). The CDR3 runs 17 residues. The CDR3 loop is CASSQDPRTSGYNEQFF. The CDR3 region has the DNA TGTGCCAGCAGCCAAGATCCACGGACTAGCGGTTACAATGAGCAGTTCTTC.

This clonotype was observed a few times. The chain employs TRBV18 and TRBJ2-5, with TRBD2 matching over 9 bases. The V segment lost 7 bases and the J segment 0 bases; nucleotides outside the gene matches: 3. The germline V gene has CDR1 KGHSH and CDR2 LQKENI. CDR3 size: 14 residues. CDR3 sequence (DNA): TGTGCCAGCTGGAGCGGGGGGCACCAAGAGACCCAGTACTTC. Its translation: CASWSGGHQETQYF.

V and J are TRBV5-1 and TRBJ2-1, with TRBD2 matching over 10 bases. Trimming cost V 9 bases and J 4 bases; bases outside gene matches: 7. Looked up from germline, CDR1 is SGHRS and CDR2 is YFSETQ. CDR3 length: 14 amino acids. The CDR3 spells CAMPGLALYNEQFF. The DNA of the CDR3 is TGCGCCATGCCGGGACTAGCGCTGTACAATGAGCAGTTCTTC.

This clonotype showed up many times. The gene calls are TRBV12-3 or TRBV12-4 and TRBJ1-2; tentatively, D is TRBD1 (5 bases). The CDR3 runs 15 residues. Trimming took 3 bases from V and 1 from J, leaving 12 bases between them. The CDR3 region has the DNA TGTGCCAGCAGTTTCTTGGCAGGGAGTAACTATGGCTACACCTTC. Protein sequence: CASSFLAGSNYGYTF.

J is TRBJ2-1 and V is TRBV7-9, with 7 positions matching TRBD2. CDR1 is SEHNR and CDR2 is FQNEAQ in the germline V gene (reference sequence). CDR3 length: 15 amino acids. The V gene end was trimmed by 6 bases and the J gene end by 6 bases; junction bases not matched to a gene: 11. CDR3 sequence (DNA): TGTGCCAGCAGTTATTTTGGCGGGAGTCCCAATGAGCAGTTCTTC. Its translation is CASSYFGGSPNEQFF.

This chain connects TRBV6-1 to TRBJ2-2, with D possibly TRBD1 on 6 matching bases. Trimming took off 2 bases at V and 5 bases at J, with 9 bases between the two ends. This CDR3 is built from 14 residues. CDR1 is MNHNS, CDR2 SASEGT, per germline. CDR3 in amino acids: CASSETGKTGELFF. Here the CDR3 DNA reads TGTGCCAGCAGTGAAACAGGGAAAACCGGGGAGCTGTTTTTT.

This clonotype occurred once. A read error may account for a junction end that differs from germline. This rearrangement joins TRBV7-7 to TRBJ2-2; weak D call: TRBD2 (5 bases). Per the germline V gene, CDR1 is SSHAT and CDR2 is FNYEAQ (reference sequence). The CDR3 covers 13 residues. The chain's CDR3 is CASSSGMGGELFF. The DNA of the CDR3 is TGTGCTAGCAGCTCGGGGATGGGCGGGGAGCTGTTTTTT.

This clonotype has only a few counts. The chain links TRBV11-2 to TRBJ2-7, with D unclear. From germline, CDR1 is SGHAT and CDR2 FQNNGV. Trimming took off 5 bases at V and 3 bases at J, with 8 bases between the two ends. The CDR3 has 12 amino acids. Here the CDR3 DNA reads TGTGCCAGCAGCCAGGTTTTCTACGAGCAGTACTTC. Translated: CASSQVFYEQYF. Supplemented by reference TRBV11-2 and TRBJ2-7, the full variable domain reads EAGVAQSPRYKIIEKRQSVAFWCNPISGHATLYWYQQILGQGPKLLIQFQNNGVVDDSQLPKDRFSAERLKGVDSTLKIQPAKLEDSAVYLCASSQVFYEQYFGPGTRLTVT.

The sample holds many counts of this clonotype. The rearrangement uses TRBV2 and TRBJ2-5; 10 bases agree with TRBD2. Germline values: CDR1 SNHLY, CDR2 FYNNEI. This CDR3 region has 17 residues. The junction had 10 bases not matched to a gene; V was cut back by 1 base and J by 5 bases. The CDR3 sequence: CASSEDGSGRIWETQYF. CDR3 nucleotide sequence: TGTGCCAGCAGTGAAGATGGTAGCGGGAGGATATGGGAGACCCAGTACTTC.

This clonotype was counted ten times or more. Germline and junction disagree at one end, which may indicate a read error. This chain connects TRBV5-1 to TRBJ2-2, with no clear D. The CDR3 extends over 13 amino acids. Germline values: CDR1 SGHRS, CDR2 YFSETQ. The CDR3 spells CASSLTNTGELFF. The CDR3 nucleotides read TGTGCCAGCAGTTTAACCAACACCGGGGAGCTGTTTTTT.

This chain connects TRBV12-5 to TRBJ2-7, with 8 bases aligning to TRBD1. Germline values: CDR1 LGHNT, CDR2 FRNRAP. Trimming removed 8 bases from V and 4 bases from J; junction bases left unmatched: 4. The CDR3 is made up of 12 amino acids. CDR3 DNA sequence: TGTGCTAGTCTCGACAGGGGTTACGAGCAGTACGTC. Translated: CASLDRGYEQYV.

This clonotype was counted at least ten times. This chain uses TRBV2 with TRBJ1-2, with D unresolved. The CDR3 length is 12 residues. Germline V gene data show CDR1 as SNHLY and CDR2 as FYNNEI. V lost 8 bases, J lost 4 bases, and 11 bases lay in between. In nucleotides, the CDR3 is TGTGCCAGCTATGGGGTTTTCTATGGCTACACCTTC. Translating gives CASYGVFYGYTF.

The rearrangement joins TRBV18 to TRBJ2-5; TRBD2 agrees at 9 bases. The CDR3 loop spans 16 amino acids. Trimming at V came to 6 bases and at J to 0 bases, leaving 8 bases not matched to a gene. Germline V gives CDR1 KGHSH, CDR2 LQKENI. The CDR3 sequence: CASSQRASGDQETQYF. DNA for the CDR3: TGTGCCAGCTCCCAACGGGCTAGCGGGGACCAAGAGACCCAGTACTTC.

This clonotype has only a few counts. V usage is TRBV19 and J usage is TRBJ1-1; no clear D. The germline CDR1 and CDR2 sequences are LNHDA and SQIVND (reference sequence). Trimming took off 6 bases at V and 3 bases at J, with 8 bases between the two ends. The CDR3 extends over 12 amino acids. The CDR3 is CASRGPYTEAFF. CDR3 nucleotides: TGTGCCAGTAGGGGCCCATACACTGAAGCTTTCTTT.